These 18 T cell receptor beta chains share one sample of origin, sequenced in a study of T cell responses to AZD1222 COVID-19 vaccine. Sequencing was performed with immunoSEQ multiplex PCR; in TCRdb, only in-frame clones are kept and a portion is missing. This table holds 150,000 or so clones, over 85% found once. This material consisted of peripheral blood, taken on day 0 of AZD1222 vaccination. The receptor source for this set is an adult in good health.

The V call is TRBV11-2, the J call TRBJ2-1; perhaps TRBD2 as D (6 bases). This CDR3 comprises 12 residues. The germline gives CDR1 SGHAT, CDR2 FQNNGV. Trimming removed 2 bases from V and 14 bases from J, with 13 bases in between. CDR3 protein: CASSLTRGGEFF. As DNA, the CDR3 is TGTGCCAGCAGCTTAACTAGGGGAGGCGAGTTCTTC.

This chain uses TRBV2 with TRBJ1-3; D gene ambiguous. The V end was cut by 6 bases, the J end by 4 bases, with 19 bases between. The germline CDR1 and CDR2 sequences are SNHLY and FYNNEI. The CDR3 consists of 16 residues. The DNA of the CDR3 is TGTGCCAGCAGCGGCGGAGGGCCTGCTTCCGGAAACACCATATATTTT. Protein: CASSGGGPASGNTIYF.

The V call is TRBV25-1, the J call TRBJ1-4; D is ambiguous. Germline values: CDR1 MGHDK, CDR2 SYGVNS. The V gene lost 3 bases and the J gene lost 0 bases, with 17 bases spanning the gap. This CDR3 has 18 amino acids. CDR3 protein: CASSDKGRRFATNEKLFF. Here the CDR3 DNA reads TGTGCCAGCAGTGATAAAGGGCGTCGTTTTGCAACTAATGAAAAACTGTTTTTT. Full variable domain (rest looked up from reference TRBV25-1 and TRBJ1-4): EADIYQTPRYLVIGTGKKITLECSQTMGHDKMYWYQQDPGMELHLIHYSYGVNSTEKGDLSSESTVSRIRTEHFPLTLESARPSHTSQYLCASSDKGRRFATNEKLFFGSGTQLSVL.

The chain recombines TRBV19 with TRBJ2-7; tentatively, D is TRBD1 (5 bases). CDR3 length equals 13 residues. Germline V gene data show CDR1 as LNHDA and CDR2 as SQIVND (reference sequence). The germline V and J ends were trimmed by 1 base and 5 bases, with 9 bases remaining between them. CDR3 loop: CASSIVPRDEQYF. For the CDR3, the DNA is TGTGCCAGTAGTATAGTGCCCAGGGACGAGCAGTACTTC.

The V gene is TRBV19, the J gene TRBJ1-5; the D is unclear. Trimming removed 1 base from V and 4 bases from J, with 17 bases in between. The CDR3 runs to 17 residues. Germline V gene data show CDR1 as LNHDA and CDR2 as SQIVND (reference sequence). CDR3 region: CASSIVGVPTRNQPQHF. The CDR3 DNA is TGTGCCAGTAGTATAGTCGGGGTCCCGACCCGGAATCAGCCCCAGCATTTT.

This clone was picked up a small number of times. Other DNA sequences of this sample code for an identical CDR3. The chain has TRBV5-4 and TRBJ1-5, with TRBD1 as a possible D gene (6 bases). CDR1 and CDR2 from the germline V gene are SGHNT and YYREEE (reference sequence). The V gene lost 1 base and the J gene lost 1 base, with 6 bases spanning the gap. The length of the CDR3 is 14 residues. Here the CDR3 DNA reads TGTGCCAGCAGCTTGCAGGGGAGCAATCAGCCCCAGCATTTT. Protein: CASSLQGSNQPQHF.

The J gene is TRBJ1-1, the V gene TRBV19; tentatively, D is TRBD1 (6 bases). The V and J ends lost 3 bases and 1 base respectively, with 9 bases between them. The CDR3 is made up of 14 amino acids. In germline, CDR1 is LNHDA, CDR2 SQIVND (reference sequence). The CDR3 DNA sequence: TGTGCCAGTAGTATCGGGGGACAGAACACTGAAGCTTTCTTT. Encoded protein: CASSIGGQNTEAFF.

The chain carries TRBV10-1 and TRBJ2-1; TRBD2 agrees at 14 bases. This CDR3 has 17 residues. Unmatched junction bases numbered 8, after V lost 3 bases and J lost 7 bases. From germline, CDR1 is WNHNN and CDR2 SYGVQD (reference sequence). The chain's CDR3 is CASSDPGLAGGLNEQFF. The CDR3 bases are TGCGCCAGCAGTGATCCCGGACTAGCGGGAGGATTAAATGAGCAGTTCTTC.

This chain links TRBV6-6 with TRBJ1-2; 9 nucleotides align to TRBD1. V shed 5 bases and J 4 bases; nucleotides not matched to a gene: 8. Germline V gives CDR1 MNHNY, CDR2 SVGAGI (reference sequence). The CDR3 runs 15 residues. CDR3 in DNA: TGTGCCAGCAGTCAGTGGACAGGGGACACCTATGGCTACACCTTC. It encodes CASSQWTGDTYGYTF.

The chain links TRBV30 to TRBJ2-2; TRBD2 aligns across 11 bases. Trimming removed 2 bases from V and 3 bases from J; junction bases left unmatched: 2. Germline loops: CDR1 GTSNPN, CDR2 SVGIG (reference sequence). The length of the CDR3 is 15 residues. DNA of the CDR3: TGTGCCTGGAGTTCACTAGCGGGAGACACCGGGGAGCTGTTTTTT. This encodes CAWSSLAGDTGELFF. The entire variable domain, with the rest obtained from reference TRBV30 and TRBJ2-2, is as follows: SQTIHQWPATLVQPVGSPLSLECTVEGTSNPNLYWYRQAAGRGLQLLFYSVGIGQISSEVPQNLSASRPQDRQFILSSKKLLLSDSGFYLCAWSSLAGDTGELFFGEGSRLTVL.

The chain carries TRBV12-3 or TRBV12-4 and TRBJ1-1; 7 nucleotides line up with TRBD1. V lost 1 base to trimming and J lost 10 bases; unmatched junction nucleotides: 6. The CDR3 extends over 13 amino acids. DNA for the CDR3: TGTGCCAGCAGTTTAGGCAGGGGGAGATCAGCTTTCTTT. Residues: CASSLGRGRSAFF.

J is TRBJ1-5 and V is TRBV11-2; D is possibly TRBD1 (6 bases). V was trimmed by 2 bases and J by 4 bases, leaving 9 bases between them. CDR1 is SGHAT, CDR2 FQNNGV, per germline. The CDR3 extends over 14 amino acids. DNA of the CDR3: TGTGCCAGCAGCTTAAACAGGGCTAATCAGCCCCAGCATTTT. This translates into CASSLNRANQPQHF.

The rearrangement joins TRBV14 to TRBJ1-2, with TRBD1 identical over 7 bases. The CDR3 is made up of 14 amino acids. V shed 2 bases, J shed 5 bases, and the junction held 5 bases outside the gene matches. CDR1 SGHDN and CDR2 FVKESK come from the germline V gene. Written as DNA, the CDR3 is TGTGCCAGCAGCCAAAGCTTGACAGGGTATGGCTACACCTTC. Its protein is CASSQSLTGYGYTF.

The genes are TRBV7-8 and TRBJ1-6; D is possibly TRBD1 (5 bases). The germline gives CDR1 SGHVS, CDR2 FQNEAQ. V lost 1 base to trimming and J lost 6 bases, with 10 bases between them. The CDR3 consists of 15 residues. In nucleotides, the CDR3 is TGTGCCAGCAGCTTAGGAGGGGCTGTTAATTCACCCCTCCACTTT. It encodes CASSLGGAVNSPLHF. The entire variable domain, with the rest obtained from reference TRBV7-8 and TRBJ1-6, is as follows: GAGVSQSPRYKVAKRGQDVALRCDPISGHVSLFWYQQALGQGPEFLTYFQNEAQLDKSGLPSDRFFAERPEGSVSTLKIQRTQQEDSAVYLCASSLGGAVNSPLHFGNGTRLTVT.

This sequence joins TRBV29-1 and TRBJ2-3; a weak D match, TRBD1 (5 bases). Germline V CDR1 and CDR2: SQVTM, ANQGSEA. This CDR3 region has 17 residues. With 3 bases removed from V and 0 bases from J, the gap between germline ends came to 19 bases. The CDR3 DNA follows: TGCAGCGTTGAGGGTCCTGGGGCTGGATCTAGCACAGATACGCAGTATTTT. Encoded protein: CSVEGPGAGSSTDTQYF.

This clone was counted once. V and J are TRBV2 and TRBJ2-6; 10 nucleotides align to TRBD1. Germline values: CDR1 SNHLY, CDR2 FYNNEI. J gave up 2 bases and V 5 bases, and 3 bases lay outside the gene matches. The CDR3 length is 16 residues. CDR3 residues: CASSRDRGAGANVLTF. For the CDR3, the DNA is TGTGCCAGCAGTCGGGACAGGGGAGCTGGGGCCAACGTCCTGACTTTC.

The gene calls are TRBV7-7 and TRBJ2-5; 10 bases are shared with TRBD2. This CDR3 has 16 residues. Trimming cost V 1 base and J 0 bases; bases outside gene matches: 2. The germline V gene has CDR1 SSHAT and CDR2 FNYEAQ (reference sequence). DNA of the CDR3: TGTGCCAGCAGCTTAGTGCTAGCGGGGGACCAAGAGACCCAGTACTTC. Its translation: CASSLVLAGDQETQYF. The full variable domain, with the rest looked up from reference TRBV7-7 and TRBJ2-5, is GAGVSQSPRYKVTKRGQDVTLRCDPISSHATLYWYQQALGQGPEFLTYFNYEAQPDKSGLPSDRFSAERPEGSISTLTIQRTEQRDSAMYRCASSLVLAGDQETQYFGPGTRLLVL.

The genes are TRBV4-2 and TRBJ2-2; the match to TRBD2 covers 7 bases. With 4 bases clipped from V and 6 bases from J, the junction kept 11 bases outside the gene matches. The CDR3 is 16 residues long. Germline V gene sequence: CDR1 LGHNA, CDR2 YNFKEQ. This CDR3 is CASSRRSREEAGELFF. The CDR3 nucleotides read TGTGCCAGCAGCCGCCGATCACGGGAGGAAGCCGGGGAGCTGTTTTTT.